Listed here are 24 T cell receptor beta chains from one sample, sequenced in a study of blood T cell repertoires in COVID-19. Using immunoSEQ multiplex PCR, the repertoire was profiled, and TCRdb retains in-frame clones only, with some absent. The sample gives more than 200,000 clones, more than 65% of which show up once; 4% is in the top ten. Sequences were obtained from peripheral blood. The receptors here all came from a woman aged 35 to 49 with active or convalescent COVID-19.

This clone occurred once. This chain uses TRBV5-1 with TRBJ1-2, with TRBD1 identical over 7 bases. The V and J ends lost 4 bases and 8 bases, in that order; junction bases with no gene match: 8. CDR3 length: 13 amino acids. The germline V gene encodes CDR1 SGHRS and CDR2 YFSETQ. This CDR3 reads CASSDDRAGGYTF. The CDR3 DNA reads as TGCGCCAGCAGCGACGACAGGGCCGGCGGCTACACCTTC.

There are a few counts of this clone. CDR3 in amino acids: CASSDGTGIQYF. CDR3 in DNA: TGTGCCAGCAGCGACGGAACGGGGATTCAGTACTTC. V is TRBV7-3 and J is TRBJ2-4, with a weak D call TRBD2 (5 bases). Trimming pared 5 bases from V and 10 bases from J, leaving 12 bases between. Germline V gene sequence: CDR1 SGHTA, CDR2 FQGTGA. This CDR3 is 12 amino acids long.

The CDR3 DNA sequence: TGTGCCAGCAGTGATACAGGGGATCCCAATCAGCCCCAGCATTTT. The encoded protein is CASSDTGDPNQPQHF. The chain links TRBV9 to TRBJ1-5, with TRBD1 matching 7 bases. Germline CDR1 reads SGDLS; CDR2 reads YYNGEE. This CDR3 is built from 15 residues. The trim removed 5 bases at V and 3 bases at J, leaving 8 bases unmatched.

V is TRBV5-1 and J is TRBJ1-5; D gene unclear. V was cut by 4 bases and J by 5 bases, with 10 bases left in between. Germline CDR1 and CDR2: SGHRS and YFSETQ. The CDR3 has 13 amino acids. The CDR3 here is CASSLDRDQPQHF. In DNA form, the CDR3 reads TGCGCCAGCAGCCTTGATCGAGATCAGCCCCAGCATTTT.

CDR3 nucleotide sequence: TGCGCCAGCAGCTTGGTAGCGGGGGGTGGCAATGAGCAGTTCTTC. Its protein product is CASSLVAGGGNEQFF. The chain joins TRBV5-1 to TRBJ2-1, with 10 bases lining up with TRBD2. The CDR3 is 15 residues long. In germline, CDR1 is SGHRS, CDR2 YFSETQ. After removal of 0 bases from V and 6 bases from J, the junction contained 3 bases not matched to a gene.

The CDR3 is CASSLDRGGWGYTF. The CDR3 DNA reads as TGTGCCAGCAGCTTGGATCGGGGAGGATGGGGCTACACCTTC. V usage is TRBV5-4 and J usage is TRBJ1-2; D remains unclear. The CDR3 consists of 14 residues. The V end was cut by 0 bases, the J end by 8 bases, with 14 bases between. Germline CDR1 is SGHNT and CDR2 is YYREEE (reference sequence).

This rearrangement joins TRBV19 to TRBJ1-2; 9 bases agree with TRBD1. The CDR3 consists of 13 residues. V lost 10 bases and J lost 6; bases outside the gene matches: 9. Germline V gene sequence: CDR1 LNHDA, CDR2 SQIVND (reference sequence). The CDR3 reads CATRMGTGHGYTF. CDR3 nucleotide sequence: TGTGCCACTAGAATGGGGACAGGGCATGGCTACACCTTC.

The chain links TRBV7-9 to TRBJ1-2, with TRBD1 identical over 7 bases. The CDR3 is 15 residues long. Germline V gives CDR1 SEHNR, CDR2 FQNEAQ (reference sequence). V lost 4 bases and J lost 3; bases outside the gene matches: 8. In DNA form, the CDR3 reads TGTGCCAGCAGCTCTTGGCAGGGGGGAGACTATGGCTACACCTTC. This encodes CASSSWQGGDYGYTF.

This clone was found a few times. This CDR3 reads CASSESWGVYEQYV. In nucleotides, the CDR3 is TGTGCCAGCAGCGAATCGTGGGGGGTATACGAGCAGTACGTC. This chain links TRBV11-3 with TRBJ2-7; a weak D match, TRBD2 (6 bases). Germline loops: CDR1 SGHNT, CDR2 YENEEA. This CDR3 is built from 14 residues. V gave up 5 bases and J gave up 4 bases, with 15 bases separating them.

V is TRBV3-1 (or the pseudogene TRBV3-2) and J is TRBJ2-3; 7 bases align to TRBD1. The CDR3 has 13 residues. Germline-derived CDR1 and CDR2 are LGHDT and YNNKEL (reference sequence). V lost 7 bases and J lost 2; bases outside the gene matches: 3. CDR3 sequence: CASTDRATDTQYF. The CDR3 nucleotides are TGTGCCAGCACCGACAGGGCCACAGATACGCAGTATTTT.

This clone has just one count. The genes are TRBV6-6 and TRBJ2-5; 8 nucleotides line up with TRBD1. With V trimmed by 5 bases and J by 2 bases, 4 bases remained unmatched. The CDR3 is made up of 14 amino acids. Per the germline V gene, CDR1 is MNHNY and CDR2 is SVGAGI (reference sequence). The CDR3 is CASSGQGPQETQYF. The DNA for the CDR3 is TGTGCCAGCAGTGGACAGGGCCCACAAGAGACCCAGTACTTC.

This rearrangement joins TRBV4-1 to TRBJ1-6; D unclear. Germline V gene sequence: CDR1 MGHRA, CDR2 YSYEKL. The CDR3 covers 16 residues. V lost 1 base, J lost 7 bases, and 14 bases lay in between. The CDR3 coding sequence is TGCGCCAGCAGCCAAGGATGGGAGGTAGGAAATTCACCCCTCCACTTT. Translated, it gives CASSQGWEVGNSPLHF.

The count of this clone is one. This chain uses TRBV6-2 or TRBV6-3 with TRBJ2-4, with 7 bases matching TRBD1. V gave up 5 bases and J gave up 0 bases; unmatched junction bases: 19. Germline CDR1 MNHEY, CDR2 SVGEGT. The CDR3 length is 20 residues. The CDR3 coding sequence is TGTGCCAGCAGTCTTTCCTACCGGGACAGAGAGGTTTTAGCCAAAAACATTCAGTACTTC. Translation: CASSLSYRDREVLAKNIQYF.

This clone has a handful of counts. The chain recombines TRBV21-1 with TRBJ1-5; TRBD1, the table's D call, lacks a check against the DNA. TRBV21-1 is assigned pseudogene status. The length of the CDR3 is 15 residues. Here the CDR3 DNA reads TGTGCCAGCAGAAAAAGAGGGGGCGGCAATCAGCCCCAGCATTTT. Translation gives CASRKRGGGNQPQHF.

J is TRBJ2-1 and V is TRBV5-1, with D tentatively TRBD1 (5 bases). Germline-derived CDR1 and CDR2 are SGHRS and YFSETQ. V lost 0 bases, J lost 8 bases, and 12 bases lay in between. The CDR3 has 14 residues. The CDR3 protein is CASSLGAGLDEQFF. The CDR3 coding sequence is TGCGCCAGCAGCTTGGGCGCAGGGCTCGATGAGCAGTTCTTC.

The chain is built from TRBV2 and TRBJ2-2; D ambiguous. Germline V gives CDR1 SNHLY, CDR2 FYNNEI. This CDR3 region has 14 residues. Trimming left V 7 bases short and J 7 bases short, with 16 bases between. The CDR3 reads CASIQFRMHGELFF. The CDR3 DNA follows: TGTGCCAGCATACAGTTCAGGATGCACGGGGAGCTGTTTTTT.

The chain employs TRBV6-5 and TRBJ1-1; 7 nucleotides match TRBD1. CDR3 size: 14 residues. Trimming at V came to 6 bases and at J to 1 base, leaving 5 bases not matched to a gene. Germline V gene sequence: CDR1 MNHEY, CDR2 SVGAGI. The CDR3 is CASRRTGANTEAFF. CDR3 in DNA: TGTGCCAGCAGGAGGACAGGTGCGAACACTGAAGCTTTCTTT.

This CDR3 is CASSQLGGGAPGELFF. In nucleotides, the CDR3 is TGTGCCAGCAGCCAACTCGGCGGGGGGGCCCCCGGGGAGCTGTTTTTT. The chain is built from TRBV3-1 (or the pseudogene TRBV3-2) and TRBJ2-2; 9 bases are a match to TRBD2. Germline trimming cut 2 bases from V and 6 bases from J; bases unmatched to any gene: 7. CDR1 is LGHDT and CDR2 is YNNKEL in the germline V gene (reference sequence). The CDR3 sequence is 16 residues long.

The chain links TRBV6-5 to TRBJ1-4; D remains ambiguous. Germline V gene sequence: CDR1 MNHEY, CDR2 SVGAGI. The CDR3 runs 15 residues. V shed 5 bases and J shed 5 bases, with 15 bases lying between them. CDR3 protein: CASSIGSGRNEKLFF. The DNA for the CDR3 is TGTGCCAGCAGTATAGGGTCCGGGAGAAATGAAAAACTGTTTTTT.

This rearrangement joins TRBV30 to TRBJ1-4; TRBD1 matches 7 bases. The CDR3 consists of 13 residues. Germline trimming cut 3 bases from V and 5 bases from J; bases unmatched to any gene: 3. In germline, CDR1 is GTSNPN, CDR2 SVGIG (reference sequence). Written as DNA, the CDR3 is TGTGCCTGGAGGACAGGGCGCAATGAAAAACTGTTTTTT. Translating it yields CAWRTGRNEKLFF.

A single count supports this clone. The chain couples TRBV3-1 (or the pseudogene TRBV3-2) to TRBJ1-1, with D possibly TRBD1 on 6 matching bases. V shed 7 bases and J shed 0 bases, with 12 bases lying between them. Germline V gene lookup returns CDR1 LGHDT and CDR2 YNNKEL (reference sequence). The length of the CDR3 is 14 residues. CDR3 in amino acids: CASTTGSMNTEAFF. CDR3 in DNA: TGTGCCAGCACGACAGGTAGCATGAACACTGAAGCTTTCTTT.

The rearrangement joins TRBV6-2 or TRBV6-3 to TRBJ1-1, with 8 bases matching TRBD1. V dropped 5 bases and J dropped 3; count of bases not matched to a gene: 5. The CDR3 loop spans 14 amino acids. Germline V gene sequence: CDR1 MNHEY, CDR2 SVGEGT. The CDR3 DNA follows: TGTGCCAGCAGTGAGACAGGGGTTGACACTGAAGCTTTCTTT. Translated: CASSETGVDTEAFF.

In DNA form, the CDR3 reads TGTGCCAGCAGCGTAGCTGCGGGGGGCCGCCAGATTAGCACAGATACGCAGTATTTT. This gives the protein CASSVAAGGRQISTDTQYF. V usage is TRBV9 and J usage is TRBJ2-3; 8 bases match TRBD2. Germline loops: CDR1 SGDLS, CDR2 YYNGEE. Germline trimming cut 0 bases from V and 0 bases from J; bases unmatched to any gene: 12. The CDR3 loop spans 19 amino acids.

The rearrangement joins TRBV3-1 (or the pseudogene TRBV3-2) to TRBJ1-2, with 11 bases lining up with TRBD1. This CDR3 is 17 amino acids long. Germline CDR1 and CDR2: LGHDT and YNNKEL (reference sequence). Trimming cost V 6 bases and J 0 bases; bases outside gene matches: 9. CDR3 sequence reads: CASRRSGQGATNYGYTF. The DNA for the CDR3 is TGTGCCAGCAGGCGATCTGGACAGGGGGCCACTAACTATGGCTACACCTTC.